These 17 T cell receptor beta chains were all obtained from the same sample, sequenced in a study of T cell changes during pregnancy in multiple sclerosis. Measured with immunoSEQ multiplex PCR; TCRdb has only the in-frame clones, and not every one. This sample has around 100,000 clones, with about 90% found just once. The specimen comprised peripheral blood, sampled after pregnancy. The receptors derive from a female donor with multiple sclerosis, enrolled in a pregnancy study.

The chain joins TRBV5-1 to TRBJ2-7; 7 bases fit TRBD1. This CDR3 contains 16 residues. CDR1 is SGHRS and CDR2 is YFSETQ in the germline V gene. V lost 4 bases, J lost 6 bases, and 16 bases stayed unmatched. The CDR3 spells CASSIGSKGAPTEQYF. Written as DNA, the CDR3 is TGCGCCAGCAGCATTGGAAGTAAGGGGGCCCCCACCGAGCAGTACTTC.

The chain joins TRBV5-4 to TRBJ2-7, with 9 bases lining up with TRBD1. Trimming removed 4 bases from V and 7 bases from J; junction bases left unmatched: 3. Germline CDR1 SGHNT, CDR2 YYREEE (reference sequence). This CDR3 has 12 amino acids. CDR3 in DNA: TGTGCCAGCAGCCGACAGGGGGGAGAGCAGTACTTC. Its protein is CASSRQGGEQYF.

The CDR3 spells CASGKGHEKLFF. CDR3 in DNA: TGTGCCAGCGGCAAGGGGCATGAAAAACTGTTTTTT. The genes are TRBV2 and TRBJ1-4; possibly TRBD1 for D (5 bases). CDR1 is SNHLY, CDR2 FYNNEI, per germline. The CDR3 loop spans 12 amino acids. The V end lost 8 bases, the J end lost 6 bases, and 10 bases lay between the germline ends.

The chain has TRBV27 and TRBJ2-3; 10 nucleotides align to TRBD2. This CDR3 is 13 amino acids long. Trimming cost V 10 bases and J 5 bases; bases outside gene matches: 6. Germline V lookup: CDR1 MNHEY, CDR2 SMNVEV (reference sequence). CDR3 coding DNA: TGTGCCACGAGGACTAGCGGAAGAGATACGCAGTATTTT. Its protein is CATRTSGRDTQYF.

The V gene is TRBV7-9, the J gene TRBJ1-3; D possibly corresponds to TRBD1 (5 bases). V lost 0 bases and J lost 3, with 12 bases in between. Germline V gene sequence: CDR1 SEHNR, CDR2 FQNEAQ (reference sequence). This CDR3 contains 16 residues. The CDR3: CASSLALQGDGNTIYF. In DNA, the CDR3 is TGTGCCAGCAGCTTAGCGCTCCAAGGGGATGGAAACACCATATATTTT.

This clone occurred once. The chain uses TRBV7-7 and TRBJ2-7; D perhaps matches TRBD1 (5 bases). Looked up from germline, CDR1 is SSHAT and CDR2 is FNYEAQ (reference sequence). V lost 5 bases and J lost 1, with 12 bases in between. The CDR3 runs 14 residues. CDR3 region: CASSLGSGSYEQYF. For the CDR3, the DNA is TGTGCCAGCAGCCTAGGTTCAGGGTCCTACGAGCAGTACTTC.

The chain employs TRBV21-1 and TRBJ1-4. TRBV21-1 is deemed a pseudogene. The length of the CDR3 is 15 residues. The CDR3 DNA sequence: TGTGCCAGCAGCAAAGGGAGGGCAGCTAATGAAAAACTGTTTTTT. It translates to CASSKGRAANEKLFF.

The V call is TRBV11-2, the J call TRBJ2-3; 11 nucleotides match TRBD2. CDR3 length equals 15 residues. V shed 6 bases and J 2 bases; nucleotides not matched to a gene: 4. The V gene's germline CDR1 is SGHAT and CDR2 FQNNGV. The CDR3 region is CASSLAGGPTDTQYF. The CDR3 bases are TGTGCCAGCAGTCTAGCGGGAGGACCCACAGATACGCAGTATTTT.

With regard to this clone: Mismatch with germline at one junction end may stem from a read error. The J gene is TRBJ1-1, the V gene TRBV2, with 10 bases matching TRBD1. CDR1 and CDR2 from the germline V gene are SNHLY and FYNNEI. The CDR3 length is 14 residues. The DNA of the CDR3 is TGTGCCAGCACTCGGACAGGGGGGAACGCTGAAGCTTTCTTT. Translating it yields CASTRTGGNAEAFF.

As regards this clone: Germline is not matched at one junction end, which may reflect a read error. V is TRBV5-6 and J is TRBJ2-7, with D possibly TRBD2 on 6 matching bases. Germline V CDR1 and CDR2: SGHDT, YYEEEE. This CDR3 spans 12 amino acids. The CDR3, as DNA: TGTGCCAGCAGCTTGGGCCGGGGGATTTCAAGTTTC. It translates to CASSLGRGISSF.

V is TRBV7-8 and J is TRBJ1-5, with 8 bases aligning to TRBD1. This CDR3 is built from 14 residues. J gave up 7 bases and V 6 bases, and 8 bases lay outside the gene matches. Germline loops: CDR1 SGHVS, CDR2 FQNEAQ. CDR3 sequence: CASRYRGIGQPQHF. The DNA of the CDR3 is TGTGCCAGCAGATACAGGGGGATCGGACAGCCCCAGCATTTT.

The gene calls are TRBV11-3 and TRBJ2-1, with a possible D match to TRBD1 (5 bases). The germline CDR1 and CDR2 sequences are SGHNT and YENEEA. This CDR3 spans 17 amino acids. The V and J ends lost 5 bases and 0 bases respectively, with 17 bases between them. The CDR3 coding sequence is TGTGCCAGCAGCAACTTTGACAGATGGGCCTCCTACAATGAGCAGTTCTTC. This codes for CASSNFDRWASYNEQFF.

This clone has a handful of counts. The chain combines TRBV19 with TRBJ1-5; TRBD1 is a possible D gene (6 bases). CDR3 length equals 14 residues. CDR1 and CDR2 (germline): LNHDA, SQIVND (reference sequence). Trimming left V 7 bases short and J 2 bases short, with 12 bases between. The CDR3 coding sequence is TGTGCCAGTATATTGGCAGGGGGCAATCAGCCCCAGCATTTT. Encoded protein: CASILAGGNQPQHF.

The genes are TRBV11-2 and TRBJ1-5; tentatively, D is TRBD1 (5 bases). The germline V and J ends were trimmed by 5 bases and 1 base, with 12 bases remaining between them. The CDR3 has 15 amino acids. Germline CDR1 reads SGHAT; CDR2 reads FQNNGV. In DNA form, the CDR3 reads TGTGCCAGCAGCCCGAGCGGGACGAGCAATCAGCCCCAGCATTTT. Its protein product is CASSPSGTSNQPQHF.

This chain joins TRBV19 and TRBJ2-6, with D perhaps TRBD1 (5 bases). Germline V lookup: CDR1 LNHDA, CDR2 SQIVND (reference sequence). The CDR3 is 20 residues long. V lost 1 base and J 0 bases, leaving 19 bases between the germline ends. As DNA, the CDR3 is TGTGCCAGTAGTATAGGAGCGCTTAGGACAATCCTCTCTGGGGCCAACGTCCTGACTTTC. It yields the protein CASSIGALRTILSGANVLTF.

The chain couples TRBV28 to TRBJ1-5; possible D gene TRBD1, 5 bases. The germline CDR1 and CDR2 sequences are MDHEN and SYDVKM. V lost 4 bases and J lost 2, with 15 bases in between. The CDR3 is 16 residues long. The CDR3 bases are TGTGCCAGCAGTTCAGCCCCGGGGGGGGGCAATCAGCCCCAGCATTTT. Translated: CASSSAPGGGNQPQHF.

The rearrangement links TRBV4-2 to TRBJ1-6; TRBD1 agrees at 7 bases. This CDR3 has 15 amino acids. V gave up 6 bases and J gave up 4 bases; unmatched junction bases: 6. Germline lookup yields CDR1 LGHNA and CDR2 YNFKEQ. CDR3: CASRRGLRYNSPLHF. The CDR3 nucleotides read TGTGCCAGCAGAAGGGGGCTTCGATATAATTCACCCCTCCACTTT.